These T cell receptor beta chains were read from a single sample in a study of post-analysis software for immune sequencing data. One entry per CDR3 protein, called by TCRdb with MiXCR from the PCR reads. The sample records 740,000 or so distinct CDR3 sequences, roughly 50% being singletons. Sequencing used blood. Every receptor here comes from a girl aged 5 to 17 with multiple sclerosis. Both conserved end residues are part of each CDR3. The D gene is left open where the match is weak. A clone size is listed for some rows: how often the clone was seen (once, few, many), or a class if it is expanded.

v_call: TRBV12-5; d_call: .; j_call: TRBJ2-1; clone_size: .; cdr3_nt: TGTGCTAGTGGTTTTCCCCGGGCCGGCCCAGCGGCATCCTACAATGAGCAGTTCTTC; cdr3_aa: CASGFPRAGPAASYNEQFF
v_call: TRBV21-1; d_call: .; j_call: TRBJ2-3; clone_size: .; cdr3_nt: TGTGCCACCCCGCGCAGGGTAAGCACAGATACGCAGTATTTT; cdr3_aa: CATPRRVSTDTQYF
v_call: TRBV13; d_call: TRBD2; j_call: TRBJ2-3; clone_size: .; cdr3_nt: TGTGCCAGCAGCCTAAGACTAGCGGGGGAGGGAGATACGCAGTATTTT; cdr3_aa: CASSLRLAGEGDTQYF
v_call: TRBV5-1; d_call: TRBD2; j_call: TRBJ2-7; clone_size: few; cdr3_nt: TGCGCCAGCAGCGGATCCGGGACTAGCTACGAGCAGTACTTC; cdr3_aa: CASSGSGTSYEQYF
v_call: TRBV24-1; d_call: .; j_call: TRBJ2-7; clone_size: .; cdr3_nt: TGTGCCACCAGTGATTCCTTGGGGGAGCAGTACTTC; cdr3_aa: CATSDSLGEQYF
v_call: TRBV5-1; d_call: .; j_call: TRBJ2-1; clone_size: .; cdr3_nt: TGCGCCAGCAGCTTGGCGGCTCGGGACAATGAGCAGTTCTTC; cdr3_aa: CASSLAARDNEQFF
v_call: TRBV7-2; d_call: TRBD2; j_call: TRBJ2-3; clone_size: .; cdr3_nt: TGTGCCAGCAGCTCGCTGGTCGGGGGGGTCACAGATACGCAGTATTTT; cdr3_aa: CASSSLVGGVTDTQYF
v_call: TRBV10-3; d_call: TRBD1; j_call: TRBJ2-1; clone_size: .; cdr3_nt: TGTGCCATCCGGACAGGAGTTTACAATGAGCAGTTCTTC; cdr3_aa: CAIRTGVYNEQFF
v_call: TRBV12-5; d_call: .; j_call: TRBJ2-7; clone_size: .; cdr3_nt: TGTGCTAGTGTCCACCCGGGGCAATCCTCCTACGAGCAGTACTTC; cdr3_aa: CASVHPGQSSYEQYF
v_call: TRBV5-1; d_call: TRBD2; j_call: TRBJ2-1; clone_size: .; cdr3_nt: TGCGCCAGCAGTTACTTGCGGGAGGGCCTGTCAAATGAGCAGTTCTTC; cdr3_aa: CASSYLREGLSNEQFF
v_call: TRBV12-3/TRBV12-4; d_call: TRBD1; j_call: TRBJ2-7; clone_size: few; cdr3_nt: TGTGCCAGCAGTTTGGGACAGGGGGCGCGAGGCTACGAGCAGTACTTC; cdr3_aa: CASSLGQGARGYEQYF
v_call: TRBV29-1; d_call: TRBD1; j_call: TRBJ2-1; clone_size: .; cdr3_nt: TGCAGCGAAGACAGGGCGCCCCGTTACAATGAGCAGTTCTTC; cdr3_aa: CSEDRAPRYNEQFF
v_call: TRBV27; d_call: .; j_call: TRBJ1-2; clone_size: .; cdr3_nt: TGTGCCAGCAGTTTTGGGTACTCGGCCGCCGACGATGGCTACACCTTC; cdr3_aa: CASSFGYSAADDGYTF
v_call: TRBV7-2; d_call: TRBD2; j_call: TRBJ2-4; clone_size: few; cdr3_nt: TGTGCCAGCAGCCTCCCGGGGGGGGGGAAAACAATTCAGTACTTC; cdr3_aa: CASSLPGGGKTIQYF
v_call: TRBV27; d_call: TRBD1; j_call: TRBJ2-5; clone_size: .; cdr3_nt: TGTGCCAGCAGTTCCGGGACAGGGATGTTAGAGACCCAGTACTTC; cdr3_aa: CASSSGTGMLETQYF
v_call: TRBV7-2; d_call: .; j_call: TRBJ2-7; clone_size: .; cdr3_nt: TGTGCCAGCACCTTGGGCGGGAACGCCTGGGAGCAGTACTTC; cdr3_aa: CASTLGGNAWEQYF
v_call: TRBV3-1; d_call: .; j_call: TRBJ2-1; clone_size: few; cdr3_nt: TGTGCCAGCAGCCAAGATCCCGCAGGGTACGAGCAGTTCTTC; cdr3_aa: CASSQDPAGYEQFF
v_call: TRBV20-1; d_call: .; j_call: TRBJ1-2; clone_size: once; cdr3_nt: TGCAGTGCTAGGAGTACAGGGCTGGATGGCTACACCTTC; cdr3_aa: CSARSTGLDGYTF
v_call: TRBV3-1; d_call: .; j_call: TRBJ2-7; clone_size: .; cdr3_nt: TGTGCCAGCAGCCAAGTTGGCAGGGTCGACGAGCAGTACTTC; cdr3_aa: CASSQVGRVDEQYF
v_call: TRBV3-1; d_call: TRBD2; j_call: TRBJ2-1; clone_size: .; cdr3_nt: TGTGCCAGCAGCCAAGCGGGGACTACCGACAATGAGCAGTTCTTC; cdr3_aa: CASSQAGTTDNEQFF
v_call: TRBV15; d_call: TRBD2; j_call: TRBJ2-1; clone_size: .; cdr3_nt: TGTGCCACCAGCCCTTCGTTGGCTAGCGGGGGCCAACAGCAGTTCTTC; cdr3_aa: CATSPSLASGGQQQFF
v_call: TRBV27; d_call: .; j_call: TRBJ2-7; clone_size: .; cdr3_nt: TGTGCCAGCAGTTTATTAGGTCAGCCCGTCTACGAGCAGTACTTC; cdr3_aa: CASSLLGQPVYEQYF
v_call: TRBV12-3/TRBV12-4; d_call: TRBD1; j_call: TRBJ1-1; clone_size: .; cdr3_nt: TGTGCCAGCAGACCAGACAGGGGGTCCGGTAACACTGAAGCTTTCTTT; cdr3_aa: CASRPDRGSGNTEAFF
v_call: TRBV5-1; d_call: .; j_call: TRBJ1-2; clone_size: .; cdr3_nt: TGCGCCAGCAGCTTTAGTGGGGTTTCCTATGGCTACACCTTC; cdr3_aa: CASSFSGVSYGYTF
v_call: TRBV29-1; d_call: TRBD2; j_call: TRBJ2-3; clone_size: .; cdr3_nt: TGCAGCGTTGAACGGGGACTAGCGGGACTCACGCAGTATTTT; cdr3_aa: CSVERGLAGLTQYF
v_call: TRBV20-1; d_call: .; j_call: TRBJ2-3; clone_size: once; cdr3_nt: TGCAGTGCTACCGCCACAGGAGATACGCAGTATTTT; cdr3_aa: CSATATGDTQYF
v_call: TRBV29-1; d_call: .; j_call: TRBJ2-2; clone_size: .; cdr3_nt: TGCAGCGTTCGGGGGGACACCGGGGAGCGGTTTTTT; cdr3_aa: CSVRGDTGERFF
v_call: TRBV7-2; d_call: .; j_call: TRBJ2-4; clone_size: .; cdr3_nt: TGTGCCAGCAGCCCCCAATGGGCGGCGAGAAACATTCAGTACTTC; cdr3_aa: CASSPQWAARNIQYF
v_call: TRBV6-5; d_call: .; j_call: TRBJ2-3; clone_size: .; cdr3_nt: TGTGCCAGCAGTTACTGGATGGAGAGAAGGGCTAGCACAGATACGCAGTATTTT; cdr3_aa: CASSYWMERRASTDTQYF
v_call: TRBV6-4; d_call: TRBD1; j_call: TRBJ1-2; clone_size: .; cdr3_nt: TGTGCCAGCAGTTTAGTGCCGGGACAGAGCTATGGCTACACCTTC; cdr3_aa: CASSLVPGQSYGYTF
v_call: TRBV15; d_call: .; j_call: TRBJ1-2; clone_size: .; cdr3_nt: TGTGCCACCAGCAGCGGTCGGACCAACTATGGCTACACCTTC; cdr3_aa: CATSSGRTNYGYTF
v_call: TRBV11-2; d_call: .; j_call: TRBJ2-4; clone_size: few; cdr3_nt: TGTGCCAGCAGCCCACCTTACAAAAACATTCAGTACTTC; cdr3_aa: CASSPPYKNIQYF
v_call: TRBV18; d_call: .; j_call: TRBJ1-1; clone_size: few; cdr3_nt: TGTGCCAGCTCACCAGGGTACCAGGGAAACACTGAAGCTTTCTTT; cdr3_aa: CASSPGYQGNTEAFF
v_call: TRBV10-3; d_call: TRBD1; j_call: TRBJ2-7; clone_size: .; cdr3_nt: TGTGCCATCAGTGAGTCTGGACGAAGGACAGGGAGGTACGAGCAGTACTTC; cdr3_aa: CAISESGRRTGRYEQYF
v_call: TRBV5-6; d_call: TRBD2; j_call: TRBJ2-5; clone_size: .; cdr3_nt: TGTGCCAGCAGCCGACTAGCGGGGGGAGAGACCCAGTACTTC; cdr3_aa: CASSRLAGGETQYF